These 14 T cell receptor beta chains originate from one sample sequenced in a study of T cell changes during pregnancy in multiple sclerosis (dated by TCRdb to about 2019). Library preparation employed the immunoSEQ multiplex PCR assay. In TCRdb, the immuneACCESS table is reduced to in-frame sequences with V and J assigned. These tables do not hold every clone; where another copy was compared, an unresolved V gene accounts for under half, and the others remain unexplained. For this sample there are over 50,000 clones; approximately 90% appear just once. Approximately 1.5% of the sample goes to the ten largest clones. Sequencing used peripheral blood, obtained in the third trimester of pregnancy. These receptors were obtained from a female donor in good health, enrolled as a control in a pregnancy study.

V gene TRBV7-9 combines with J gene TRBJ2-7; 9 bases are a match to TRBD1. The CDR3 has 14 residues. Germline V gene lookup returns CDR1 SEHNR and CDR2 FQNEAQ (reference sequence). Trimming at V came to 3 bases and at J to 5 bases, leaving 5 bases not matched to a gene. CDR3 sequence: CASSLGTGFHEQYF. CDR3 coding DNA: TGTGCCAGCAGCTTGGGGACAGGGTTCCACGAGCAGTACTTC.

The chain links TRBV7-2 to TRBJ1-6; TRBD1 matches at 12 bases. The germline V gene encodes CDR1 SGHTA and CDR2 FQGNSA. Trimming removed 3 bases from V and 5 bases from J; junction bases left unmatched: 8. The CDR3 extends over 18 amino acids. In nucleotides, the CDR3 is TGTGCCAGCAGCTTGAGGTCCGGGACAGGGGGCAATAATTCACCCCTCCACTTT. Protein: CASSLRSGTGGNNSPLHF.

This chain links TRBV7-3 with TRBJ1-2; a weak D match, TRBD1 (5 bases). The CDR3 has 14 amino acids. CDR1 is SGHTA, CDR2 FQGTGA, per germline. V was shortened by 5 bases and J by 4 bases, with 14 bases between the two germline ends. CDR3 nucleotide sequence: TGTGCCAGCAGCCCTCTCGGGGGTGGCTATGGCTACACCTTC. Translation gives CASSPLGGGYGYTF.

The chain couples TRBV7-8 to TRBJ1-2; a possible D gene is TRBD1 (5 bases). Germline CDR1 SGHVS, CDR2 FQNEAQ. The V end was cut by 2 bases, the J end by 6 bases, with 10 bases between. The CDR3 extends over 13 amino acids. The CDR3 reads CASSLRSGDGYTF. The CDR3 nucleotides read TGTGCCAGCAGCTTAAGGTCGGGGGATGGCTACACCTTC.

The chain is built from TRBV4-2 and TRBJ1-2; TRBD1 aligns across 7 bases. V trimming: 4 bases; J trimming: 6 bases; junction bases outside the gene matches: 17. The CDR3 totals 17 residues. Germline V gives CDR1 LGHNA, CDR2 YNFKEQ. The CDR3 reads CASSPSFLLQGMNGYTF. CDR3 coding DNA: TGTGCCAGCAGCCCCTCCTTCCTCTTACAGGGGATGAATGGCTACACCTTC.

The chain combines TRBV4-1 with TRBJ1-2; 8 bases align to TRBD1. This CDR3 contains 16 residues. The germline V gene encodes CDR1 MGHRA and CDR2 YSYEKL. V dropped 0 bases and J dropped 4; count of bases not matched to a gene: 7. CDR3 region: CASSQDWTGSSYGYTF. The CDR3 DNA follows: TGCGCCAGCAGCCAAGATTGGACAGGGAGCTCCTATGGCTACACCTTC.

This chain connects TRBV5-1 to TRBJ1-1; D might be TRBD1 (6 bases). V was clipped by 5 bases and J by 5 bases, with 19 bases between them. Germline V gene lookup returns CDR1 SGHRS and CDR2 YFSETQ. The CDR3 is 15 residues long. CDR3 residues: CASSSIDRLGTEAFF. The CDR3 DNA follows: TGCGCCAGCAGTTCAATTGACAGGCTGGGAACTGAAGCTTTCTTT.

J is TRBJ2-3 and V is TRBV29-1; 12 positions agree with TRBD2. Germline CDR1 and CDR2: SQVTM and ANQGSEA. The CDR3 runs 13 residues. Trimming removed 7 bases from V and 9 bases from J; junction bases left unmatched: 8. The CDR3 sequence: CSAPLAGGRTQYF. CDR3 bases: TGCAGCGCCCCACTAGCGGGGGGCCGGACGCAGTATTTT.

This clone was seen just once. V and J are TRBV6-5 and TRBJ1-2, with a weak D call TRBD1 (6 bases). In germline, CDR1 is MNHEY, CDR2 SVGAGI. V lost 0 bases to trimming and J lost 12 bases, with 11 bases between them. The length of the CDR3 is 12 residues. In nucleotides, the CDR3 is TGTGCCAGCAGTTACTCGGGGGGGGCGCACACCTTC. Its translation: CASSYSGGAHTF.

The rearrangement links TRBV11-2 to TRBJ1-2, with TRBD1 as a possible D gene (6 bases). This CDR3 has 13 residues. The V gene's germline CDR1 is SGHAT and CDR2 FQNNGV. Deletions cut 5 bases from V and 5 bases from J, with 12 bases between. Here the CDR3 reads CASSRTERYGYTF. As DNA, the CDR3 is TGTGCCAGCAGCCGGACAGAGCGTTATGGCTACACCTTC.

V gene TRBV7-2 combines with J gene TRBJ1-1; maybe TRBD1 (5 bases). CDR1 is SGHTA, CDR2 FQGNSA, per germline. V shed 1 base and J shed 10 bases, with 10 bases lying between them. The CDR3 spans 12 residues. CDR3 sequence: CASSLEGVRAFF. Written as DNA, the CDR3 is TGTGCCAGCAGCTTAGAAGGGGTGAGAGCTTTCTTT.

The rearrangement links TRBV27 to TRBJ2-3; 7 bases map to TRBD2. V dropped 4 bases and J dropped 1; count of bases not matched to a gene: 11. The CDR3 spans 17 residues. Germline loops: CDR1 MNHEY, CDR2 SMNVEV (reference sequence). The CDR3 DNA reads as TGTGCCAGCAGTTCCGCCACCCTCGCGGGGGGCACAGATACGCAGTATTTT. This gives the protein CASSSATLAGGTDTQYF.

This chain joins TRBV18 and TRBJ1-2; D is perhaps TRBD1 (6 bases). V dropped 6 bases and J dropped 5 bases, with 16 bases sitting between them. The length of the CDR3 is 14 residues. Germline V gene data show CDR1 as KGHSH and CDR2 as LQKENI. The CDR3 DNA reads TGTGCCAGCTCCCCGGTACAGGGCTTATATGGCTACACCTTC. Encoded protein: CASSPVQGLYGYTF. Full variable domain (rest looked up from reference TRBV18 and TRBJ1-2): NAGVMQNPRHLVRRRGQEARLRCSPMKGHSHVYWYRQLPEEGLKFMVYLQKENIIDESGMPKERFSAEFPKEGPSILRIQQVVRGDSAAYFCASSPVQGLYGYTFGSGTRLTVV.

This chain links TRBV4-3 with TRBJ1-2; 8 bases line up with TRBD1. Per germline, CDR1 LGHNA and CDR2 YSLEER. This CDR3 is built from 16 residues. Trimming cost V 3 bases and J 2 bases; bases outside gene matches: 8. Here the CDR3 DNA reads TGCGCCAGCAGCCAGGGGACCGACAGGGGAAACTATGGCTACACCTTC. Its translation: CASSQGTDRGNYGYTF.